The rows below give T cell receptor beta chains drawn from one sample of a study of follicular helper T cells after annual influenza vaccination. Here immunoSEQ multiplex PCR was the method, and the copy in TCRdb shows in-frame clones only, minus some. This table has fewer than 6,500 clones, roughly 80% appearing once. The source material was CXCR5+ CD38- circulating T follicular helper cells from blood, sampled 7 days after influenza vaccination. These TCRs come from an adult who received the influenza vaccine. CDR3s include the opening cysteine and the closing phenylalanine or tryptophan. A D gene is named only where the DNA matches it firmly. Size is omitted from some rows. Given values are once, few, many or a class for expanded clones.

CDR3aa	CDR3nt	v_gene	j_gene	d_gene	len	abundance
CASSSSGTGSSPLHF	TGTGCCAGCAGCTCCTCCGGGACAGGGTCATCACCCCTCCACTTT	TRBV5-5	TRBJ1-6	TRBD1	15	-
CAWKAHMNTEAFF	TGTGCCTGGAAGGCACACATGAACACTGAAGCTTTCTTT	TRBV30	TRBJ1-1	-	13	-
CASRTGTGDYEQYF	TGTGCCAGTAGAACCGGGACGGGGGACTACGAGCAGTACTTC	TRBV19	TRBJ2-7	-	14	-
CASSTSGEQYF	TGTGCCAGCTCAACCTCCGGCGAGCAGTACTTC	TRBV28	TRBJ2-7	-	11	-
CSVGADTDTQYF	TGCAGCGTTGGGGCAGACACAGATACGCAGTATTTT	TRBV29-1	TRBJ2-3	-	12	-
CASSPPTGKGDGYTF	TGTGCCAGCAGCCCACCGACAGGGAAAGGTGATGGCTACACCTTC	TRBV9	TRBJ1-2	TRBD1	15	few
CASASRGSAYGYTF	TGTGCCAGCGCGTCCCGGGGCTCGGCCTATGGCTACACCTTC	TRBV27	TRBJ1-2	-	14	few
CAISFDRAYEQYF	TGTGCCATCAGTTTCGACAGGGCCTACGAGCAGTACTTC	TRBV10-3	TRBJ2-7	TRBD1	13	few
CASSQIPNQPQHF	TGTGCCAGCAGCCAGATCCCCAATCAGCCCCAGCATTTT	TRBV6-1	TRBJ1-5	-	13	-
CASSLLGGDEQFF	TGTGCCAGCAGCCTCTTGGGGGGCGATGAGCAGTTCTTC	TRBV27	TRBJ2-1	-	13	once
CASSTEGGWTDTQYF	TGTGCCAGCAGCACGGAGGGAGGTTGGACAGATACGCAGTATTTT	TRBV14	TRBJ2-3	-	15	-
CASSTQGGAGELFF	TGTGCCAGTAGCACTCAGGGGGGGGCCGGGGAGCTGTTTTTT	TRBV19	TRBJ2-2	-	14	-
CASSLNTATNEKLFF	TGCGCCAGCAGCTTGAACACAGCAACTAATGAAAAACTGTTTTTT	TRBV5-1	TRBJ1-4	-	15	-
CASSDFDSAPAYEQYF	TGCGCCAGCAGTGACTTCGACTCAGCTCCGGCCTACGAGCAGTACTTC	TRBV10-1	TRBJ2-7	-	16	once
CAWSVATDSNQPQHF	TGTGCCTGGAGTGTAGCCACCGATAGCAATCAGCCCCAGCATTTT	TRBV30	TRBJ1-5	-	15	-
CASSPDTETQYF	TGTGCCAGCAGCCCGGACACGGAGACCCAGTACTTC	TRBV7-6	TRBJ2-5	-	12	-
CASSLLGQPDGYTF	TGTGCCAGCAGTTTATTAGGACAGCCGGATGGCTACACCTTC	TRBV28	TRBJ1-2	-	14	-
CASSLGPDEKLFF	TGCGCCAGCAGCTTGGGTCCAGATGAAAAACTGTTTTTT	TRBV5-1	TRBJ1-4	-	13	few
CSVEGDNSYEQYF	TGCAGCGTTGAAGGGGACAACTCCTACGAGCAGTACTTC	TRBV29-1	TRBJ2-7	-	13	-
CASSVVGSAINTQYF	TGTGCCAGCAGCGTAGTGGGTAGCGCGATCAATACGCAGTATTTT	TRBV9	TRBJ2-3	-	15	-
CASRDRGKKLFF	TGTGCCAGCAGGGACAGGGGAAAAAAACTGTTTTTT	TRBV19	TRBJ1-4	TRBD1	12	-
CASSQGTPSSTQYF	TGTGCCAGCAGCCAAGGCACCCCCTCTAGCACCCAGTACTTC	TRBV4-2	TRBJ2-5	-	14	-
CASSLDLTTDTQYF	TGTGCCAGCAGCTTGGATTTGACCACAGATACGCAGTATTTT	TRBV5-5	TRBJ2-3	-	14	-
CAWKHRAGETQYF	TGTGCCTGGAAGCACAGGGCGGGCGAGACCCAGTACTTC	TRBV30	TRBJ2-5	-	13	-
CASSPSAPKDGEQYF	TGTGCCAGCAGTCCGTCCGCCCCGAAGGACGGCGAGCAGTACTTC	TRBV28	TRBJ2-7	-	15	-
CASSVGPSVNTDTQYF	TGTGCCAGCAGCGTAGGGCCCAGCGTCAACACAGATACGCAGTATTTT	TRBV9	TRBJ2-3	-	16	once
CASSFLDRAQPQHF	TGTGCCAGCAGTTTTTTGGACAGGGCCCAGCCCCAGCATTTT	TRBV28	TRBJ1-5	TRBD1	14	-
CASSLVSGDTQYF	TGTGCCAGCAGCTTGGTCAGTGGAGATACGCAGTATTTT	TRBV5-4	TRBJ2-3	-	13	-
CASSGLPGLAGSDTQYF	TGTGCCAGCAGCGGATTACCGGGACTAGCGGGGTCCGATACGCAGTATTTT	TRBV5-5	TRBJ2-3	TRBD2	17	-
CASSAGVSYEQYF	TGTGCCAGCAGTGCCGGGGTCTCCTACGAGCAGTACTTC	TRBV2	TRBJ2-7	-	13	-
CASSPMGSSYNEQFF	TGTGCCAGCTCACCAATGGGAAGCTCCTACAATGAGCAGTTCTTC	TRBV18	TRBJ2-1	-	15	-
CASSAGTVMGSEQFF	TGTGCCAGCAGTGCCGGGACGGTCATGGGTAGTGAGCAGTTCTTC	TRBV6-1	TRBJ2-1	-	15	-
CASNPTGGSEQFF	TGTGCCAGCAACCCGACAGGGGGAAGTGAGCAGTTCTTC	TRBV7-2	TRBJ2-1	TRBD1	13	once
CASSRWAGEQYF	TGTGCCAGCAGCCGTTGGGCTGGCGAGCAGTACTTC	TRBV13	TRBJ2-7	-	12	-
CASSPTSGSLHSSYEQYF	TGTGCCAGCAGCCCGACTAGCGGGTCGTTACATAGCTCCTACGAGCAGTACTTC	TRBV7-9	TRBJ2-7	TRBD2	18	few
CASSPVTGELFF	TGTGCCAGCTCCCCAGTCACCGGGGAGCTGTTTTTT	TRBV18	TRBJ2-2	-	12	once
CASSLGRGGILQETQYF	TGTGCCAGCAGTTTAGGCCGGGGGGGCATCCTCCAAGAGACCCAGTACTTC	TRBV27	TRBJ2-5	TRBD2	17	once
CASSLDPLTDPSTDTQYF	TGCGCCAGCAGCTTAGACCCACTGACGGACCCTAGCACAGATACGCAGTATTTT	TRBV5-1	TRBJ2-3	-	18	once
CASSAGTSEYNEQFF	TGTGCCAGCAGTGCCGGGACTAGCGAGTACAATGAGCAGTTCTTC	TRBV6-4	TRBJ2-1	TRBD2	15	-
CASSLGTSGNTIYF	TGTGCCAGCAGCTTAGGGACCTCTGGAAACACCATATATTTT	TRBV11-2	TRBJ1-3	-	14	-
CASSTQGLLYEQYF	TGTGCCAGCAGCACACAGGGCCTCCTCTACGAGCAGTACTTC	TRBV28	TRBJ2-7	-	14	-
CATSRDLANTGELFF	TGTGCCACCAGCAGAGATCTGGCGAACACCGGGGAGCTGTTTTTT	TRBV15	TRBJ2-2	-	15	-
CASSLTGDANTEAFF	TGTGCCAGCAGCTTGACAGGGGATGCGAACACTGAAGCTTTCTTT	TRBV5-4	TRBJ1-1	TRBD1	15	-
CASSSLAGLSYEQYF	TGTGCCAGTAGTTCACTAGCGGGGCTCTCCTACGAGCAGTACTTC	TRBV19	TRBJ2-7	TRBD2	15	-
CASSQTQSTDTQYF	TGTGCCAGCAGCCAGACCCAGAGCACAGATACGCAGTATTTT	TRBV2	TRBJ2-3	-	14	once
CASRDNQPQHF	TGTGCCAGCAGAGACAATCAGCCCCAGCATTTT	TRBV6-5	TRBJ1-5	-	11	-
CASSLGPGGSADTQYF	TGTGCCAGCAGCTTAGGTCCGGGGGGGAGTGCAGATACGCAGTATTTT	TRBV11-2	TRBJ2-3	TRBD2	16	-
CASSLGGSGANVLTF	TGTGCCAGCAGCTTGGGGGGCTCGGGGGCCAACGTCCTGACTTTC	TRBV5-6	TRBJ2-6	-	15	-
CASTLFMNTEAFF	TGTGCCAGCACCTTATTCATGAACACTGAAGCTTTCTTT	TRBV5-6	TRBJ1-1	-	13	-
CASSVRGRLNTGELFF	TGTGCCAGCAGCGTAAGAGGGAGGCTGAACACCGGGGAGCTGTTTTTT	TRBV9	TRBJ2-2	-	16	once
CASKLAGGQETQYF	TGTGCCAGCAAACTAGCGGGAGGGCAAGAGACCCAGTACTTC	TRBV2	TRBJ2-5	TRBD2	14	-
CASSSSQGVRPQHF	TGTGCCAGCAGTTCTAGTCAGGGGGTGCGGCCCCAGCATTTT	TRBV2	TRBJ1-5	TRBD1	14	-
CASSPQGSAAGELFF	TGTGCCAGCAGCCCACAGGGGAGCGCCGCCGGGGAGCTGTTTTTT	TRBV6-5	TRBJ2-2	TRBD1	15	-
CAWSEQGYGYTF	TGTGCCTGGAGTGAACAGGGCTATGGCTACACCTTC	TRBV30	TRBJ1-2	-	12	once
CASSLPGQTSFF	TGTGCCAGCAGCCTACCGGGACAGACGTCTTTCTTT	TRBV6-6	TRBJ1-1	TRBD1	12	-